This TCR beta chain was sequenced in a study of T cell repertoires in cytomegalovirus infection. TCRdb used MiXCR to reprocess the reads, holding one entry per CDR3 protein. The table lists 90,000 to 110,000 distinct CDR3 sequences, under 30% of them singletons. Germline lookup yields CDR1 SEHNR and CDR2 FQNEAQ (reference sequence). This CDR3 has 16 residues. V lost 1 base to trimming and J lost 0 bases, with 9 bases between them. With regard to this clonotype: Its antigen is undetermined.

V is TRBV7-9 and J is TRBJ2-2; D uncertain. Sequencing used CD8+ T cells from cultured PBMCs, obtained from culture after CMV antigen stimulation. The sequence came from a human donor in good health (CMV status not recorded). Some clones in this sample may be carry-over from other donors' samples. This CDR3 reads CASSLGYEPNTGELFF. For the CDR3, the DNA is TGTGCCAGCAGCTTAGGGTACGAACCGAACACCGGGGAGCTGTTTTTT.